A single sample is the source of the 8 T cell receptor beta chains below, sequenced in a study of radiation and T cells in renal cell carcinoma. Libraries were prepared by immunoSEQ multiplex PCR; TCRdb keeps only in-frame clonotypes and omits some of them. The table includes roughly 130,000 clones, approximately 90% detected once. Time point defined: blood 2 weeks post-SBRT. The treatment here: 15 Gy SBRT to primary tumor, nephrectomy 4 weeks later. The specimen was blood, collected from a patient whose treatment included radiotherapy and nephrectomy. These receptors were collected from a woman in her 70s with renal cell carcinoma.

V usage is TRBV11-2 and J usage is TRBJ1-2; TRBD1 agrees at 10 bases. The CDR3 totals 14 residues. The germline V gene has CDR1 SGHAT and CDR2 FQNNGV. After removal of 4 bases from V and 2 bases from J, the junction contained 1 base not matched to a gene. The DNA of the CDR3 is TGTGCCAGCAGCTGGGACAGGGGAAACTATGGCTACACCTTC. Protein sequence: CASSWDRGNYGYTF.

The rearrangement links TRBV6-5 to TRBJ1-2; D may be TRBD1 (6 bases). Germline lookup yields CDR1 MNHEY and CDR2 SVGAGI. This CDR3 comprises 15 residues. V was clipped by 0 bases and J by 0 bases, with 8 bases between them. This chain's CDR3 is CASSYSAGANYGYTF. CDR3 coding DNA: TGTGCCAGCAGTTACTCGGCAGGGGCTAACTATGGCTACACCTTC.

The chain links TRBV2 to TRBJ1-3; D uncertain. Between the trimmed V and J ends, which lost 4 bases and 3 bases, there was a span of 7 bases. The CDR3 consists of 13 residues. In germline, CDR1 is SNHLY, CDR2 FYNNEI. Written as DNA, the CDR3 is TGTGCCAGCAGTGTCCTTGGTGGAAACACCATATATTTT. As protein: CASSVLGGNTIYF.

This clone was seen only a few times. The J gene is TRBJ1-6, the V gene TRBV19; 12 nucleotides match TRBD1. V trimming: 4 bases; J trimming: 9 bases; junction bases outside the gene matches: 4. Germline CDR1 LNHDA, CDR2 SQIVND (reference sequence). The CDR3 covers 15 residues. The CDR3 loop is CASSTGQGARSPLHF. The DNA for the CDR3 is TGTGCCAGTAGTACGGGACAGGGGGCACGTTCACCCCTCCACTTT.

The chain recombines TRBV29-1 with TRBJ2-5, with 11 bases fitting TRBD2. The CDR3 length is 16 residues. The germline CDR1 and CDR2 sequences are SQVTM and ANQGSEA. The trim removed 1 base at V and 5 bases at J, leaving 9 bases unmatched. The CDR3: CSVEGGASGGMETQYF. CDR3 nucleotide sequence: TGCAGCGTTGAAGGGGGAGCTAGCGGGGGGATGGAGACCCAGTACTTC.

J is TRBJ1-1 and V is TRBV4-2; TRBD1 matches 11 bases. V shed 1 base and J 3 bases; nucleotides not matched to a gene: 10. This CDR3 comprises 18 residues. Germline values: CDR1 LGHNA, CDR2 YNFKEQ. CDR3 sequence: CASSQVMGTGGRDTEAFF. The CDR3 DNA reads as TGTGCCAGCAGCCAAGTGATGGGGACAGGGGGGAGAGACACTGAAGCTTTCTTT.

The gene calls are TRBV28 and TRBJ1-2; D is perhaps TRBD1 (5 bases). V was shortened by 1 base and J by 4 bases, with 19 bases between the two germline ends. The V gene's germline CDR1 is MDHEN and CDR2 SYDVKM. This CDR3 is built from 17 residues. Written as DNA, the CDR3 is TGTGCCAGCAGTTTATTTCCCCCCGAATCGGGGACCTATGGCTACACCTTC. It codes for CASSLFPPESGTYGYTF.

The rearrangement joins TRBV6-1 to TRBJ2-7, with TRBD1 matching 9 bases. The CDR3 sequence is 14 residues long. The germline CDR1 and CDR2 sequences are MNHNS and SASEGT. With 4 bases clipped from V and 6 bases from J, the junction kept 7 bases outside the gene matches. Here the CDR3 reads CASSGRTGAGEQYF. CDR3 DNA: TGTGCCAGCAGTGGAAGGACAGGGGCTGGCGAGCAGTACTTC.